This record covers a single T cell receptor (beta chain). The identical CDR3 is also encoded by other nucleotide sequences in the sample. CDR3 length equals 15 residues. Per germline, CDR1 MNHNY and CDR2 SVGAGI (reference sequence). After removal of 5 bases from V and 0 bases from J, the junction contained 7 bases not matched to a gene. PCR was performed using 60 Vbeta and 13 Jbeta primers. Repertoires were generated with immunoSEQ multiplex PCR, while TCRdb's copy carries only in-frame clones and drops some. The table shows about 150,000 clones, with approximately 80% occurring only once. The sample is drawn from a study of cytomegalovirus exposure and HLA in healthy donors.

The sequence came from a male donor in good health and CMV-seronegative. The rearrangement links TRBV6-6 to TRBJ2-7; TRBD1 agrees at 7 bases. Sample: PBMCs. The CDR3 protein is CASSSSTGSSYEQYF. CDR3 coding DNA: TGTGCCAGCAGTAGTTCGACAGGGAGCTCCTACGAGCAGTACTTC.